This T cell receptor (beta chain) was captured in a study of shared T cell receptors in the human thymus. This CDR3 spans 15 amino acids. Germline V gene lookup returns CDR1 GTSNPN and CDR2 SVGIG (reference sequence). Trimming took 2 bases from V and 3 from J, leaving 16 bases between them. The repertoire was sequenced with immunoSEQ multiplex PCR; TCRdb's copy has only in-frame clones and lacks some. Among about 610,000 clones listed, 88% were seen once. Another study also made use of these data, one on human thymus T cells. Per that study: Both thymic and peripheral blood repertoires showed apparently biased V and J usage.

Sequenced sample: thymocytes. This receptor was taken from a boy under two years old with a congenital heart defect. The rearrangement links TRBV30 to TRBJ1-2, with a tentative D call TRBD1 (6 bases). The chain's CDR3 is CAWSTSGAQDYGYTF. In DNA, the CDR3 is TGTGCCTGGAGTACTTCAGGGGCGCAGGACTATGGCTACACCTTC.